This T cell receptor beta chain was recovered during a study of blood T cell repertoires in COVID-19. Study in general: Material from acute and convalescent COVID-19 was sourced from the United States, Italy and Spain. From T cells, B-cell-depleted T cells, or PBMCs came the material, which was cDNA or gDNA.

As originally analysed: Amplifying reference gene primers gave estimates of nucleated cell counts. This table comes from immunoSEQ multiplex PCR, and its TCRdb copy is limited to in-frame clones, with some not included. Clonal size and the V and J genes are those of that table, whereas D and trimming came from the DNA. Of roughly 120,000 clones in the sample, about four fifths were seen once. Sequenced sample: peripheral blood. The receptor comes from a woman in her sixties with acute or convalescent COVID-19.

The CDR3: CASTSQGSSYNEQFF. The CDR3 nucleotides read TGTGCCAGCACCAGTCAGGGGAGCTCCTACAATGAGCAGTTCTTC. The chain employs TRBV9 and TRBJ2-1; perhaps TRBD1 as D (6 bases). In germline, CDR1 is SGDLS, CDR2 YYNGEE. V was clipped by 6 bases and J by 0 bases, with 13 bases between them. CDR3 length: 15 residues.